The 10 T cell receptor beta chains below all came from one sample that was sequenced in a study of blood T cell repertoires in COVID-19 (dated by TCRdb to the early 2020s). The library was prepared using the immunoSEQ multiplex PCR assay. TCRdb re-hosts the immuneACCESS table, in-frame sequences only. Its copies lack some clones; in the studies checked, an unresolved V gene accounts for under half of them, and the cause for the rest is not known. The sample table lists some 530,000 clones, about 88% of them with a count of one. Clones ranked in the top ten supply roughly 8.5% of the sample. Source material: PBMCs or T cells enriched from blood (not recorded which). The receptors derive from a woman aged 55-75 years who had recovered from COVID-19.

This chain joins TRBV10-3 and TRBJ2-1, with D perhaps matching TRBD1 (5 bases). V shed 4 bases and J shed 6 bases, with 13 bases lying between them. The germline CDR1 and CDR2 sequences are ENHRY and SYGVKD. This CDR3 has 14 amino acids. This CDR3 is CAISAWQQGNEQFF. CDR3 DNA sequence: TGTGCCATCAGTGCATGGCAGCAGGGCAATGAGCAGTTCTTC.

V is TRBV5-1 and J is TRBJ2-3; a weak D match, TRBD2 (6 bases). Germline-derived CDR1 and CDR2 are SGHRS and YFSETQ. Trimming pared 1 base from V and 0 bases from J, leaving 12 bases between. This CDR3 comprises 16 residues. The CDR3 sequence: CASSLPYSGSTDTQYF. Here the CDR3 DNA reads TGCGCCAGCAGCTTGCCGTATAGCGGAAGCACAGATACGCAGTATTTT.

The rearrangement uses TRBV3-1 (or the pseudogene TRBV3-2) and TRBJ2-7; a weak D match, TRBD2 (5 bases). The CDR3 totals 15 residues. Trimming took 1 base from V and 5 from J, leaving 15 bases between them. From germline, CDR1 is LGHDT and CDR2 YNNKEL (reference sequence). The CDR3 sequence is CASSQAGLTSDEQYF. CDR3 nucleotides: TGTGCCAGCAGCCAAGCTGGACTCACCAGTGACGAGCAGTACTTC.

This chain joins TRBV3-1 (or the pseudogene TRBV3-2) and TRBJ2-1; weak D call: TRBD1 (5 bases). Trimming stripped 3 bases from V and 7 bases from J, with 10 bases between. The CDR3 is made up of 13 amino acids. Germline-derived CDR1 and CDR2 are LGHDT and YNNKEL (reference sequence). As DNA, the CDR3 is TGTGCCAGCAGCCAGATTTCAGGGAATGAGCAGTTCTTC. Its translation: CASSQISGNEQFF.

The rearrangement links TRBV18 to TRBJ1-1, with D tentatively TRBD1 (6 bases). The CDR3 is made up of 16 amino acids. Looked up from germline, CDR1 is KGHSH and CDR2 is LQKENI. V shed 3 bases and J shed 2 bases, with 16 bases lying between them. CDR3: CASSPLIVGANTEAFF. The DNA for the CDR3 is TGTGCCAGCTCACCCTTAATCGTGGGGGCTAACACTGAAGCTTTCTTT.

The J gene is TRBJ2-5, the V gene TRBV11-3, with D hard to call. The germline V gene encodes CDR1 SGHNT and CDR2 YENEEA. The CDR3 extends over 13 amino acids. V shed 2 bases and J shed 3 bases, with 7 bases lying between them. CDR3 sequence reads: CASSLFPEETQYF. DNA of the CDR3: TGTGCCAGCAGCTTATTCCCAGAAGAGACCCAGTACTTC.

The genes are TRBV21-1 and TRBJ1-3; the table names TRBD1, a call not compared with the DNA. TRBV21-1 is a listed pseudogene. The CDR3 loop spans 15 amino acids. The CDR3 coding sequence is TGTGCCAGCAGCAACCGGGACAGCTCTGGAAACACCATATATTTT. It specifies CASSNRDSSGNTIYF.

Note on this clone: Different DNA sequences within this sample yield the same CDR3. The chain combines TRBV12-3 or TRBV12-4 with TRBJ1-2; D is unclear. V lost 3 bases and J 3 bases, leaving 8 bases between the germline ends. There are 13 residues in the CDR3. CDR3 loop: CASSFGRDYGYTF. DNA of the CDR3: TGTGCCAGCAGTTTTGGCCGGGACTATGGCTACACCTTC.

V gene TRBV10-3 combines with J gene TRBJ1-4, with no clear D. Germline V lookup: CDR1 ENHRY, CDR2 SYGVKD. CDR3 size: 9 residues. In nucleotides, the CDR3 is TGTGCTAAACTGGAAAAACTGTTTTTT. Translated, it gives CAKLEKLFF.

This sequence joins TRBV7-8 and TRBJ2-1, with 7 bases that match TRBD2. The CDR3 spans 16 residues. J gave up 1 base and V 5 bases, and 8 bases lay outside the gene matches. The germline CDR1 and CDR2 sequences are SGHVS and FQNEAQ. CDR3 loop: CASSPLGGGSYNEQFF. The CDR3 DNA follows: TGTGCCAGCAGCCCCTTGGGCGGGGGATCCTACAATGAGCAGTTCTTC.